The 22 T cell receptor beta chains given below trace back to one sample, sequenced in a study of blood T cell repertoires in COVID-19. Sequenced by immunoSEQ multiplex PCR; TCRdb stores in-frame clones only, minus some. The table lists 250,000 to 400,000 clones, 80% to 90% of them singletons. The sample comprised PBMCs or T cells enriched from blood (not recorded which). These receptors were collected from a woman in her 30s who had recovered from COVID-19.

V and J are TRBV5-1 and TRBJ1-4, with 8 nucleotides matching TRBD1. The CDR3 length is 15 residues. V was pared by 2 bases and J by 4 bases, with 4 bases of the junction left unmatched. Germline V gene lookup returns CDR1 SGHRS and CDR2 YFSETQ. As DNA, the CDR3 is TGCGCCAGCAGCTTATTACAGGGGGATAATGAAAAACTGTTTTTT. Translating gives CASSLLQGDNEKLFF.

The chain has TRBV4-3 and TRBJ1-5; 8 positions match TRBD1. The CDR3 is made up of 16 amino acids. V shed 0 bases and J 2 bases; nucleotides not matched to a gene: 3. In germline, CDR1 is LGHNA, CDR2 YSLEER. The CDR3 protein is CASSQDLGQGNQPQHF. CDR3 nucleotide sequence: TGCGCCAGCAGCCAAGATTTGGGACAGGGCAATCAGCCCCAGCATTTT.

This clone was observed once. The chain is built from TRBV2 and TRBJ2-7; TRBD2 matches 7 bases. The junction had 4 bases not matched to a gene; V was cut back by 1 base and J by 4 bases. This CDR3 is built from 14 residues. The germline V gene encodes CDR1 SNHLY and CDR2 FYNNEI. DNA for the CDR3: TGTGCCAGCAGTGAAGGACTAGCAGCTTACGAGCAGTACTTC. This sequence encodes CASSEGLAAYEQYF.

This sequence joins TRBV5-1 and TRBJ1-1; D may be TRBD1 (5 bases). Trimming removed 4 bases from V and 3 bases from J, with 13 bases in between. Germline V gene sequence: CDR1 SGHRS, CDR2 YFSETQ. CDR3 length: 14 amino acids. CDR3: CASSPGVGDTEAFF. The DNA of the CDR3 is TGCGCCAGCAGCCCGGGAGTGGGGGACACTGAAGCTTTCTTT.

The chain has TRBV11-2 and TRBJ1-1; TRBD1 agrees at 8 bases. Germline V CDR1 and CDR2: SGHAT, FQNNGV. CDR3 size: 15 residues. The J segment lost 10 bases and the V segment lost 1 base, leaving 11 bases of the junction unmatched. The CDR3, as DNA: TGTGCCAGCAGCTTAGTAGGCGGACAGGGTAGGGGAGCTTTCTTT. As protein: CASSLVGGQGRGAFF.

This chain uses TRBV5-1 with TRBJ1-1, with TRBD1 matching over 9 bases. V gave up 4 bases and J gave up 6 bases; unmatched junction bases: 7. Germline-derived CDR1 and CDR2 are SGHRS and YFSETQ. The CDR3 consists of 14 residues. The DNA of the CDR3 is TGCGCCAGCAGCGAGGGCAGGACAGGGGCTGAAGCTTTCTTT. Its protein is CASSEGRTGAEAFF.

The sample holds a few counts of this clone. The CDR3 coding sequence is TGTGCCAGCACGGGACAGTCGACCGACCCTAACTATGGCTACACCTTC. Protein sequence: CASTGQSTDPNYGYTF. This chain links TRBV2 with TRBJ1-2, with 7 nucleotides matching TRBD1. This CDR3 spans 16 amino acids. Unmatched junction bases numbered 11, after V lost 7 bases and J lost 0 bases. CDR1 and CDR2 (germline): SNHLY, FYNNEI.

The chain couples TRBV24-1 to TRBJ1-5; D is perhaps TRBD1 (5 bases). This CDR3 comprises 14 residues. CDR1 and CDR2 from the germline V gene are KGHDR and SFDVKD. Trimming removed 5 bases at V and 1 base at J, with 8 bases between. The CDR3 coding sequence is TGTGCCACCAGTGGTCGACAGAGCAATCAGCCCCAGCATTTT. As protein: CATSGRQSNQPQHF.

The chain carries TRBV4-3 and TRBJ1-4; 8 bases match TRBD1. With V trimmed by 2 bases and J by 6 bases, 17 bases remained unmatched. CDR3 size: 19 residues. Germline assignment: CDR1 LGHNA and CDR2 YSLEER. The CDR3 nucleotides are TGCGCCAGCAGCCAATTCTCCGGGACAGGCCCCCGGAGACATGAAAAACTGTTTTTT. Translating it yields CASSQFSGTGPRRHEKLFF.

This clone was counted between two and nine times. This sequence joins TRBV6-6 and TRBJ2-1, with D possibly being TRBD2 (7 bases). The CDR3 sequence is 17 residues long. Trimming took off 5 bases at V and 4 bases at J, with 21 bases between the two ends. The germline gives CDR1 MNHNY, CDR2 SVGAGI (reference sequence). This CDR3 reads CASSQGGGAWGYNEQFF. The DNA for the CDR3 is TGTGCCAGCAGTCAGGGAGGGGGTGCATGGGGATACAATGAGCAGTTCTTC.

J is TRBJ2-5 and V is TRBV19; 14 bases agree with TRBD2. The CDR3 runs to 15 residues. Trimming cost V 8 bases and J 2 bases; bases outside gene matches: 4. Germline V lookup: CDR1 LNHDA, CDR2 SQIVND (reference sequence). This CDR3 reads CASGGLAGVQETQYF. DNA of the CDR3: TGTGCCAGTGGGGGACTAGCGGGGGTACAAGAGACCCAGTACTTC.

The chain uses TRBV9 and TRBJ2-2, with a possible D match to TRBD1 (5 bases). CDR1 SGDLS and CDR2 YYNGEE come from the germline V gene. The V end was cut by 3 bases, the J end by 0 bases, with 9 bases between. The CDR3 runs to 15 residues. CDR3 in DNA: TGTGCCAGCAGCGCCAGGGTGTCGAACACCGGGGAGCTGTTTTTT. It translates to CASSARVSNTGELFF.

The rearrangement joins TRBV7-2 to TRBJ1-2, with TRBD1 matching over 9 bases. CDR1 and CDR2 from the germline V gene are SGHTA and FQGNSA. V was pared by 5 bases and J by 7 bases, with 8 bases of the junction left unmatched. The CDR3 runs 14 residues. The DNA for the CDR3 is TGTGCCAGCAGCCCGGGACAGGGATTGCTTGGCTACACCTTC. It yields the protein CASSPGQGLLGYTF.

The rearrangement links TRBV28 to TRBJ1-2; 7 bases are a match to TRBD1. V shed 6 bases, J shed 5 bases, and the junction held 3 bases outside the gene matches. The CDR3 is 12 residues long. Germline assignment: CDR1 MDHEN and CDR2 SYDVKM. As DNA, the CDR3 is TGTGCCAGCAGGTCGACAGGGTATGGCTACACCTTC. Amino acids: CASRSTGYGYTF.

The chain has TRBV5-4 and TRBJ2-5; 9 positions match TRBD2. With 2 bases clipped from V and 5 bases from J, the junction kept 10 bases outside the gene matches. The germline V gene encodes CDR1 SGHNT and CDR2 YYREEE (reference sequence). The CDR3 is 16 amino acids. The CDR3 spells CASSFLGSGGPETQYF. CDR3 coding DNA: TGTGCCAGCAGCTTTTTAGGTAGCGGGGGACCTGAGACCCAGTACTTC.

This chain connects TRBV5-1 to TRBJ1-2; D uncertain. Germline CDR1 and CDR2: SGHRS and YFSETQ. CDR3 length equals 14 residues. Trimming removed 0 bases from V and 8 bases from J, with 14 bases in between. CDR3 bases: TGCGCCAGCAGCTTGGAAGTCAGGATAGAAGGCTACACCTTC. It translates to CASSLEVRIEGYTF.

V is TRBV5-3 and J is TRBJ2-7; no definite D call. TRBV5-3 is labeled an ORF, and its function is uncertain. V was pared by 5 bases and J by 2 bases, with 8 bases between. The CDR3 runs to 12 residues. The CDR3 DNA is TGTGCCAGAAGTTCCGGTCCCTACGAGCAGTACTTC. This translates into CARSSGPYEQYF.

V usage is TRBV29-1 and J usage is TRBJ1-2, with 7 positions matching TRBD1. Germline V gene data show CDR1 as SQVTM and CDR2 as ANQGSEA. CDR3 length: 16 amino acids. With V trimmed by 4 bases and J by 4 bases, 15 bases remained unmatched. CDR3 region: CSVGGSVRGRGYGYTF. CDR3 DNA sequence: TGCAGCGTTGGAGGGTCGGTTAGGGGGCGCGGCTATGGCTACACCTTC.

V gene TRBV7-9 combines with J gene TRBJ1-3; TRBD1 agrees at 7 bases. With 0 bases clipped from V and 7 bases from J, the junction kept 6 bases outside the gene matches. CDR1 and CDR2 from the germline V gene are SEHNR and FQNEAQ (reference sequence). This CDR3 is 15 amino acids long. The chain's CDR3 is CASSLAGGIANTIYF. The CDR3 DNA follows: TGTGCCAGCAGCTTAGCAGGGGGCATTGCTAACACCATATATTTT.

The gene calls are TRBV3-1 (or the pseudogene TRBV3-2) and TRBJ1-2, with D perhaps matching TRBD1 (6 bases). This CDR3 has 14 residues. V gave up 4 bases and J gave up 2 bases, with 11 bases separating them. Germline CDR1 is LGHDT and CDR2 is YNNKEL (reference sequence). As DNA, the CDR3 is TGTGCCAGCAGCCCTCGGACAGCCAACTATGGCTACACCTTC. Protein sequence: CASSPRTANYGYTF.

The chain has TRBV7-8 and TRBJ1-1, with TRBD1 matching over 9 bases. The ends lost 5 bases at V and 11 bases at J; junction bases unmatched: 9. Germline CDR1 SGHVS, CDR2 FQNEAQ. The CDR3 spans 13 residues. The CDR3 here is CASSTALGTGAFF. The CDR3 DNA follows: TGTGCCAGCAGCACCGCGCTTGGGACAGGGGCTTTCTTT.

This clone occurred once. CDR3 loop: CASSSQGLLVGYTF. CDR3 nucleotide sequence: TGTGCCAGCAGCTCGCAGGGGTTATTAGTTGGCTACACCTTC. V and J are TRBV7-8 and TRBJ1-2; maybe TRBD1 (6 bases). Germline CDR1 and CDR2: SGHVS and FQNEAQ. The CDR3 covers 14 residues. V was shortened by 4 bases and J by 7 bases, with 16 bases between the two germline ends.